Below are 13 T cell receptor beta chains sequenced from a single sample in a study of T-cell reconstitution after alpha-beta-depleted transplantation in children. Unique molecular identifiers featured in how the TCRbeta library was prepared. TCRdb redid the calling of the PCR reads with MiXCR, one entry per CDR3 protein. The repertoire includes some 200,000 distinct CDR3 sequences, about 8.8% of them detected once, and approximately 5% sits in the top ten. The sample consisted of PBMCs from the stem cell graft donor, taken from the stem cell graft. The receptors stem from a human donor who donated a stem cell graft to a child with SCID.

This clonotype was counted many times. The chain has TRBV20-1 and TRBJ1-1, with a tentative D call TRBD1 (6 bases). The CDR3 sequence is 13 residues long. The V end lost 2 bases, the J end lost 4 bases, and 11 bases lay between the germline ends. Germline assignment: CDR1 DFQATT and CDR2 SNEGSKA (reference sequence). The chain's CDR3 is CSARLGAGTEAFF. The CDR3 DNA reads TGCAGTGCTAGATTGGGGGCAGGCACTGAAGCTTTCTTT.

This clonotype has at least ten counts. The chain carries TRBV20-1 and TRBJ1-1, with TRBD1 as a possible D gene (5 bases). Trimming removed 6 bases at V and 2 bases at J, with 16 bases between. The CDR3 length is 14 residues. Germline CDR1 and CDR2: DFQATT and SNEGSKA (reference sequence). The CDR3 nucleotides read TGCAGTGCATCCTGGGGACGGGGAAACACTGAAGCTTTCTTT. Amino acids: CSASWGRGNTEAFF.

This clonotype was seen ten or more times. The chain combines TRBV7-8 with TRBJ2-1; 7 bases map to TRBD2. Germline V gene sequence: CDR1 SGHVS, CDR2 FQNEAQ. CDR3 size: 15 residues. The J segment lost 1 base and the V segment lost 5 bases, leaving 5 bases of the junction unmatched. CDR3 in DNA: TGTGCCAGCAGCCCCGACGGGAGGTCCTACAATGAGCAGTTCTTC. Translation gives CASSPDGRSYNEQFF.

This clonotype has ten or more counts. The chain employs TRBV20-1 and TRBJ2-4; TRBD2 matches 10 bases. The CDR3 contains 14 residues. Germline V lookup: CDR1 DFQATT, CDR2 SNEGSKA (reference sequence). The junction had 8 bases not matched to a gene; V was cut back by 5 bases and J by 7 bases. For the CDR3, the DNA is TGCAGTGCTCATAAACTAGCGGGGACCAACATTCAGTACTTC. Translating gives CSAHKLAGTNIQYF.

To note about this clonotype: Being one base from a much bigger clone, this may be a read error. J is TRBJ2-2 and V is TRBV4-2, with D possibly being TRBD1 or TRBD2 (5 bases each). This CDR3 region has 14 residues. CDR1 is LGHNA and CDR2 is YNFKEQ in the germline V gene. The DNA for the CDR3 is TGTGCCAGGAGCCCCAGCCGGGACCCCGAGAAGTTGTTTTTT. It specifies CARSPSRDPEKLFF.

Only a few counts were recorded for this clonotype. The genes are TRBV2 and TRBJ2-3, with D perhaps matching TRBD1 or TRBD2 (5 bases each). Trimming removed 7 bases at V and 5 bases at J, with 16 bases between. CDR1 is SNHLY and CDR2 is FYNNEI in the germline V gene. The CDR3 extends over 14 amino acids. The CDR3 protein is CASTGTFIEDTQYF. The CDR3 bases are TGTGCCAGCACTGGGACCTTTATTGAAGATACGCAGTATTTT.

There are many counts of this clonotype. The chain has TRBV5-1 and TRBJ2-3; 9 bases map to TRBD1. J lost 3 bases, V lost 2 bases, and 10 bases had no gene match. The length of the CDR3 is 17 residues. Germline V gene sequence: CDR1 SGHRS, CDR2 YFSETQ. The CDR3 sequence: CASSLPQDRGMTDTQYF. In nucleotides, the CDR3 is TGCGCCAGCAGCTTACCCCAGGACAGGGGAATGACAGATACGCAGTATTTT.

Many counts were recorded for this clonotype. The chain links TRBV20-1 to TRBJ2-1, with D unclear. Germline CDR1 DFQATT, CDR2 SNEGSKA (reference sequence). The CDR3 has 12 residues. The V end was cut by 3 bases, the J end by 7 bases, with 10 bases between. CDR3 amino acids: CSASPPGNEQFF. DNA of the CDR3: TGCAGTGCTAGCCCCCCTGGGAATGAGCAGTTCTTC.

This clonotype occurred many times. The gene calls are TRBV5-1 and TRBJ2-3, with TRBD2 matching 11 bases. With V trimmed by 4 bases and J by 6 bases, 10 bases remained unmatched. Germline V gene sequence: CDR1 SGHRS, CDR2 YFSETQ. The CDR3 runs to 16 residues. The CDR3 nucleotides are TGCGCCAGCAGCAGGCCTAGCGGGGGGCCGGACGATACGCAGTATTTT. Residues: CASSRPSGGPDDTQYF.

This clonotype was counted ten times or more. The chain couples TRBV18 to TRBJ2-1; perhaps TRBD1 as D (7 bases). There are 16 residues in the CDR3. With 3 bases removed from V and 7 bases from J, the gap between germline ends came to 19 bases. Germline CDR1 is KGHSH and CDR2 is LQKENI. The CDR3 loop reads CASSPSGGSGQNEQFF. For the CDR3, the DNA is TGTGCCAGCTCACCTTCAGGGGGGTCGGGACAGAATGAGCAGTTCTTC.

The sample holds many counts of this clonotype. The chain joins TRBV7-2 to TRBJ2-5; D gene unclear. V shed 1 base and J shed 5 bases, with 11 bases lying between them. The CDR3 loop spans 14 amino acids. CDR1 is SGHTA and CDR2 is FQGNSA in the germline V gene. CDR3 residues: CASSLVAPKETQYF. The CDR3 DNA follows: TGTGCCAGCAGCTTAGTGGCCCCAAAGGAGACCCAGTACTTC.

This clonotype was recorded many times. This chain connects TRBV4-1 to TRBJ2-1; D unclear. Germline V CDR1 and CDR2: MGHRA, YSYEKL. This CDR3 is 13 amino acids long. With 2 bases removed from V and 12 bases from J, the gap between germline ends came to 14 bases. DNA of the CDR3: TGCGCCAGCAGCCAACTCGACCCTCCGGGGCAGTTCTTC. Translation: CASSQLDPPGQFF.

This clonotype was seen ten or more times. This chain links TRBV5-1 with TRBJ2-3; 11 nucleotides line up with TRBD2. The J segment lost 0 bases and the V segment lost 4 bases, leaving 4 bases of the junction unmatched. The CDR3 contains 16 residues. The germline gives CDR1 SGHRS, CDR2 YFSETQ. DNA of the CDR3: TGCGCCAGCAGCCCGGGACTAGCGGAAAGCACAGATACGCAGTATTTT. Its translation is CASSPGLAESTDTQYF.